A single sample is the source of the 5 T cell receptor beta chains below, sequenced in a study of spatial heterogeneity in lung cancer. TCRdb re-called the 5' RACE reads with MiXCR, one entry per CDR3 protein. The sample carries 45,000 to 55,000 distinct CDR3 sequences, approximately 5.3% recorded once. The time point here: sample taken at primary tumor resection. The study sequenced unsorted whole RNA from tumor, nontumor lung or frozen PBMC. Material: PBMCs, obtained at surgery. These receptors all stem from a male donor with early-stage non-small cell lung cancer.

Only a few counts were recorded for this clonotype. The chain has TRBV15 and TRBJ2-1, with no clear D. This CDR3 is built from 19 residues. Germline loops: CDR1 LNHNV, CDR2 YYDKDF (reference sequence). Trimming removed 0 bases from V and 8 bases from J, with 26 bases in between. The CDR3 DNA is TGTGCCACCAGCAGAGATCTCTTTAGCTCCGGCCGAAATGGGCATGAGCAGTTCTTC. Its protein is CATSRDLFSSGRNGHEQFF.

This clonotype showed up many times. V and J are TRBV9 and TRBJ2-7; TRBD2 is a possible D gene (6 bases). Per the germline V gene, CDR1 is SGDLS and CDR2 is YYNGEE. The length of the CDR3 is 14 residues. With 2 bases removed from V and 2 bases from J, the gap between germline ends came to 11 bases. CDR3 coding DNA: TGTGCCAGCAGCGTGGGACTCAACGCCTACGAGCAGTACTTC. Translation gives CASSVGLNAYEQYF.

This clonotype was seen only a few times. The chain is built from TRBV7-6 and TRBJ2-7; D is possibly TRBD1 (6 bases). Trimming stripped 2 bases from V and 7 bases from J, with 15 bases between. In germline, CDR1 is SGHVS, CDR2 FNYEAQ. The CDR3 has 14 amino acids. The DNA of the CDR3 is TGTGCCAGCAGCTTAACCACAGGGTGGGGAGAGCAGTACTTC. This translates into CASSLTTGWGEQYF.

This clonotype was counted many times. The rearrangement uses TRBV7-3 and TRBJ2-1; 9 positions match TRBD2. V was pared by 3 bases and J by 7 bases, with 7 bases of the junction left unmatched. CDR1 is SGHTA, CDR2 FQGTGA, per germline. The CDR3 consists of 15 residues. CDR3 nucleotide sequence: TGTGCCAGCAGCTTCGTAGCGGGAGCCAATAATGAGCAGTTCTTC. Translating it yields CASSFVAGANNEQFF. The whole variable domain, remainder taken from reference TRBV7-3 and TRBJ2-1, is GAGVSQTPSNKVTEKGKYVELRCDPISGHTALYWYRQSLGQGPEFLIYFQGTGAADDSGLPNDRFFAVRPEGSVSTLKIQRTERGDSAVYLCASSFVAGANNEQFFGPGTRLTVL.

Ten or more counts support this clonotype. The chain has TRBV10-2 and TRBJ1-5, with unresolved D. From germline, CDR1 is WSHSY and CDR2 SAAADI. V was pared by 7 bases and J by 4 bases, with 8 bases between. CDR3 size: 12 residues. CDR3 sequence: CASKWGNQPQHF. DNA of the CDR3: TGCGCCAGCAAGTGGGGAAATCAGCCCCAGCATTTT.